A selection of T cell receptor beta chains follows, all from one sample in a study of T cells in Graves' hyperthyroidism and ophthalmopathy. MiXCR, applied by TCRdb to the multiplex PCR reads, yields one record per CDR3 protein. The sample includes 500,000 to 650,000 distinct CDR3 sequences, 15% to 20% of them seen just once. The specimen sequenced was blood. The receptor set was obtained from a young woman with Graves' ophthalmopathy. CDR3s include the opening cysteine and the closing phenylalanine or tryptophan. A D gene is named only where the DNA matches it firmly. The size field is filled for only some rows; it gives once, few, many or a size class.

d_call	j_call	v_call	clone_size	cdr3_aa	cdr3_nt
TRBD1	TRBJ1-1	TRBV12-3/TRBV12-4	many	CASSSGNRGPTEAFF	TGTGCCAGCAGTTCTGGGAACAGGGGGCCAACTGAAGCTTTCTTT
NA	TRBJ1-2	TRBV7-8	many	CASSQQGIYGYTF	TGTGCCAGCAGCCAACAGGGAATCTATGGCTACACCTTC
NA	TRBJ2-4	TRBV2	many	CASSSSTAKNIQYF	TGTGCCAGCAGTTCTAGCACAGCCAAAAACATTCAGTACTTC
NA	TRBJ2-7	TRBV7-2	NA	CASSLAGRRAYEQYF	TGTGCCAGCAGCTTAGCGGGGAGAAGGGCCTACGAGCAGTACTTC
TRBD2	TRBJ2-7	TRBV4-1	NA	CASSQESGGYYEQYF	TGCGCCAGCAGCCAAGAAAGCGGGGGGTACTACGAGCAGTACTTC
NA	TRBJ1-1	TRBV7-3	few	CASSLKGGGEAFF	TGTGCCAGCAGCTTAAAAGGGGGAGGTGAAGCTTTCTTT
NA	TRBJ2-5	TRBV7-2	few	CASSLDGVRTQYF	TGTGCCAGCAGCTTAGACGGAGTAAGGACCCAGTACTTC
TRBD1	TRBJ1-1	TRBV6-1	many	CASRKGQGNTEAFF	TGTGCCAGCAGGAAGGGACAGGGGAACACTGAAGCTTTCTTT
NA	TRBJ2-5	TRBV7-7	NA	CASSLGTGAETQYF	TGTGCTAGCAGCTTAGGGACGGGGGCAGAGACCCAGTACTTC
TRBD1	TRBJ1-5	TRBV27	NA	CASSFSGGYSNQPQHF	TGTGCCAGCAGTTTTTCAGGGGGCTATAGCAATCAGCCCCAGCATTTT
TRBD1	TRBJ2-5	TRBV7-2	many	CASSRNRGETQYF	TGTGCCAGCAGCCGAAACAGGGGGGAGACCCAGTACTTC
TRBD1	TRBJ1-1	TRBV4-1	few	CASSQPRGASGTGNTEAFF	TGCGCCAGCAGCCAACCTCGGGGGGCATCCGGGACAGGGAACACTGAAGCTTTCTTT
TRBD2	TRBJ2-3	TRBV28	many	CASSPLGGDTDTQYF	TGTGCCAGCAGCCCCCTGGGGGGGGACACAGATACGCAGTATTTT
NA	TRBJ2-7	TRBV6-1	few	CASSRGGGEQYF	TGTGCCAGCAGCAGGGGGGGCGGCGAGCAGTACTTC
NA	TRBJ1-3	TRBV6-1	NA	CASSSRPGNTIYF	TGTGCCAGCAGTTCCCGACCTGGAAACACCATATATTTT